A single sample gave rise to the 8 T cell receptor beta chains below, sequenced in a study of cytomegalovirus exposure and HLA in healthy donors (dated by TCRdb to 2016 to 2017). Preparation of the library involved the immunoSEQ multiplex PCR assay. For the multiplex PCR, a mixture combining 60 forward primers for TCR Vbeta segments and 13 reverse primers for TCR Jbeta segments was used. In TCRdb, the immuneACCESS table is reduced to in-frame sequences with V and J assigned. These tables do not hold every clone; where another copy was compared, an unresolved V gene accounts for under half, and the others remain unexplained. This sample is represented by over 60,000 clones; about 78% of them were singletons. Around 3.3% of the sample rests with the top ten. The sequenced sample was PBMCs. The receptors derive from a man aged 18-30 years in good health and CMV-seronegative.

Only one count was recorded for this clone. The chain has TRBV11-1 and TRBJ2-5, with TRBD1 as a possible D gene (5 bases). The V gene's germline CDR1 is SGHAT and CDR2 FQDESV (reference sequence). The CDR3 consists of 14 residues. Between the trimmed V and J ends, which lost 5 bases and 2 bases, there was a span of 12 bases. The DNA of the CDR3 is TGTGCCAGCAGCCACCAGGGTCAACAAGAGACCCAGTACTTC. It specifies CASSHQGQQETQYF. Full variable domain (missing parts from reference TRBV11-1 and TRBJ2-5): EAEVAQSPRYKITEKSQAVAFWCDPISGHATLYWYRQILGQGPELLVQFQDESVVDDSQLPKDRFSAERLKGVDSTLKIQPAELGDSAMYLCASSHQGQQETQYFGPGTRLLVL.

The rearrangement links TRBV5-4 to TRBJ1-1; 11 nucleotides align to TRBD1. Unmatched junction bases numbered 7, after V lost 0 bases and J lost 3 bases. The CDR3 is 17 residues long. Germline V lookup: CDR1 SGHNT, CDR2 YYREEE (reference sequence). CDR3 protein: CASSLGGGQGAYTEAFF. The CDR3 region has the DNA TGTGCCAGCAGCTTGGGGGGAGGACAGGGGGCTTACACTGAAGCTTTCTTT.

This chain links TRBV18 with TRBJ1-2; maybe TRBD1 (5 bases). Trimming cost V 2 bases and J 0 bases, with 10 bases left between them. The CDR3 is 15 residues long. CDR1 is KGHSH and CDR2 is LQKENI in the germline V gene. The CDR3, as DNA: TGTGCCAGCTCACCAGAGGCGACAGCTAACTATGGCTACACCTTC. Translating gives CASSPEATANYGYTF.

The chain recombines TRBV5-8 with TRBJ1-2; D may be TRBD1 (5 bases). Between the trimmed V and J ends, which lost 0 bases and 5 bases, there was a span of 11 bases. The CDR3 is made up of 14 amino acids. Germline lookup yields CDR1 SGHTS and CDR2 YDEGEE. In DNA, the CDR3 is TGTGCCAGCAGCTTGGGACAGCAGTTTTATGGCTACACCTTC. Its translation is CASSLGQQFYGYTF.

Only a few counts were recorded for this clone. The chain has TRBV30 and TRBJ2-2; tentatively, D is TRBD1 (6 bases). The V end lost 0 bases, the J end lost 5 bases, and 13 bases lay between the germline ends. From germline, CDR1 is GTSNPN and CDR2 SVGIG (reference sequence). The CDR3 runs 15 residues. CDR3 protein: CAWSVPGVGTGELFF. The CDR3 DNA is TGTGCCTGGAGTGTACCAGGGGTTGGGACCGGGGAGCTGTTTTTT. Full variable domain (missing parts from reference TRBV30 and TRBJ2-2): SQTIHQWPATLVQPVGSPLSLECTVEGTSNPNLYWYRQAAGRGLQLLFYSVGIGQISSEVPQNLSASRPQDRQFILSSKKLLLSDSGFYLCAWSVPGVGTGELFFGEGSRLTVL.

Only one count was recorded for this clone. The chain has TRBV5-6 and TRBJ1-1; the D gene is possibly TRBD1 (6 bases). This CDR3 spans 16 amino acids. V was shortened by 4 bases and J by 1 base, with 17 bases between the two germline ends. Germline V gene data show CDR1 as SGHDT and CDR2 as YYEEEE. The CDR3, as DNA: TGTGCCAGCAGCCATCCCCAACCGACAGGGAACACTGAAGCTTTCTTT. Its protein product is CASSHPQPTGNTEAFF. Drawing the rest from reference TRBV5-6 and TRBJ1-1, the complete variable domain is DAGVTQSPTHLIKTRGQQVTLRCSPKSGHDTVSWYQQALGQGPQFIFQYYEEEERQRGNFPDRFSGHQFPNYSSELNVNALLLGDSALYLCASSHPQPTGNTEAFFGQGTRLTVV.

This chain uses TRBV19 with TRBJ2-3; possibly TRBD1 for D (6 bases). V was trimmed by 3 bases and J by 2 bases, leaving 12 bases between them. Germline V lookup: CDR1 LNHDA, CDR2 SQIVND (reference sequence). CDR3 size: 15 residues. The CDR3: CASSISRGPTDTQYF. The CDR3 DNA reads TGTGCCAGTAGTATTTCCAGGGGCCCCACAGATACGCAGTATTTT. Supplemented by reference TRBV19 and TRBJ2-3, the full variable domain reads DGGITQSPKYLFRKEGQNVTLSCEQNLNHDAMYWYRQDPGQGLRLIYYSQIVNDFQKGDIAEGYSVSREKKESFPLTVTSAQKNPTAFYLCASSISRGPTDTQYFGPGTRLTVL.

The DNA for the CDR3 is TGTGCCAGCAGTGTTCAGGAGGGGTTGAATCAGCCCCAGCATTTT. It yields the protein CASSVQEGLNQPQHF. The chain combines TRBV2 with TRBJ1-5, with D possibly matching TRBD1 (5 bases). The V gene lost 4 bases and the J gene lost 4 bases, with 14 bases spanning the gap. The germline V gene encodes CDR1 SNHLY and CDR2 FYNNEI. CDR3 length equals 15 residues.